This T cell receptor beta chain was recovered during a study of T cell responses to AZD1222 COVID-19 vaccine. The protocol was immunoSEQ multiplex PCR, while the TCRdb copy is restricted to in-frame clones and leaves out a portion. Among tens of thousands of clones listed, less than 90% were seen once. Trimming shortened V by 1 base and J by 3 bases, and 13 bases separated the two germline ends. Germline values: CDR1 MDHEN, CDR2 SYDVKM. CDR3 length: 16 amino acids. The rearrangement links TRBV28 to TRBJ1-5; no clear D gene. The sample here was peripheral blood, taken on day 0 of AZD1222 vaccination. This clonotype was obtained from an adult in good health. The CDR3 here is CASSLLDGPHNQPQHF. The CDR3 bases are TGTGCCAGCAGTTTATTGGACGGCCCCCACAATCAGCCCCAGCATTTT.